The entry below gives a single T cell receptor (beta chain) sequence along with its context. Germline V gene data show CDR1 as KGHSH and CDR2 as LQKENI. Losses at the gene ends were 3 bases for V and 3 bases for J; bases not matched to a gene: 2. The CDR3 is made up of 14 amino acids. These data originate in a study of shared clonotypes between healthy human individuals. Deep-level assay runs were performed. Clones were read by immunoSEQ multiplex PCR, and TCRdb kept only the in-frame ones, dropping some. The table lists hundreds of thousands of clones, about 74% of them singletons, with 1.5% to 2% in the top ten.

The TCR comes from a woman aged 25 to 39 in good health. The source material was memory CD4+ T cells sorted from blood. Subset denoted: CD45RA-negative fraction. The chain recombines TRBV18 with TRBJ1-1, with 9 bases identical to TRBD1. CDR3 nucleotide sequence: TGTGCCAGCTCACCGGGACAGGGCTACACTGAAGCTTTCTTT. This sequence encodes CASSPGQGYTEAFF.